This is a list of T cell receptor beta chains from one sample in a study of low-dose radiotherapy and immunotherapy resistance in tumors. One entry per CDR3 protein results from TCRdb running MiXCR on the reads. The profile shows nearly 60,000 distinct CDR3 sequences, approximately 22% of them singletons. The sample here was PBMCs, taken after low-dose radiotherapy plus immunotherapy. Every receptor here comes from a male donor with prostate cancer. Each CDR3 is given with its conserved first and last residue. The order of the fields is J gene, V gene, D gene, CDR3 length, clone size, CDR3 DNA, CDR3 protein. The D gene is left open where the match is weak. Expanded clones are given a class, and other clones once, few, many or no size at all.

TRBJ2-5	TRBV11-1	NA	13	NA	TGTGCCAGCAGCTTCGCGGGTGGGGAGACCCAGTACTTC	CASSFAGGETQYF
TRBJ2-7	TRBV3-1	NA	15	medium-sized	TGTGCCAGCAGCCATCGGCTAGCGAACTCCTACGAGCAGTACTTC	CASSHRLANSYEQYF
TRBJ1-6	TRBV20-1	TRBD1	15	many	TGCAGTGCTCCAACCGGGACAGGGATGGGGTCACCCCTCCACTTT	CSAPTGTGMGSPLHF
TRBJ2-7	TRBV7-2	TRBD1	18	many	TGTGCCAGCAGCTCCTTACTGGGGGACAGGTGGACCTCCTACGAGCAGTACTTC	CASSSLLGDRWTSYEQYF
TRBJ1-1	TRBV27	NA	15	many	TGTGCCAGCAGTTTCCTCGGGGGCGTATACACTGAAGCTTTCTTT	CASSFLGGVYTEAFF
TRBJ2-1	TRBV19	NA	12	many	TGTGCCAGTGGCGGGAATTACAATGAGCAGTTCTTC	CASGGNYNEQFF
TRBJ2-5	TRBV5-5	TRBD2	15	many	TGTGCCAGCAGCTCGTTAGCGGGGGGGCTGCAGACCCAGTACTTC	CASSSLAGGLQTQYF
TRBJ2-6	TRBV7-9	NA	17	few	TGTGCCAGCATAGCAGCCGGGCCCTTCTCTGGGGCCAACGTCCTGACTTTC	CASIAAGPFSGANVLTF
TRBJ2-2	TRBV9	NA	17	NA	TGTGCCAGCAGCGTAGCTGGTCGGGTATTGGGCACCGGGGAGCTGTTTTTT	CASSVAGRVLGTGELFF
TRBJ2-7	TRBV6-5	TRBD2	14	many	TGTGCCAGCAGCAGGACTAGCGGGAGGCCCGAGCAGTACTTC	CASSRTSGRPEQYF